The T cell receptor (beta chain) under discussion was sequenced for a study of T cells expressing NK-cell markers. Study-wide context: There were seven HCMV-seropositive donors and one seronegative donor among the eight sequenced.

With the 5' RACE reads reprocessed, TCRdb shows one record per CDR3 protein and no DNA. The sample totals about 450,000 distinct CDR3 sequences; its top ten clones hold approximately 7%. The CDR3 spans 14 residues. The sequenced sample consisted of blood T cells: a sorted CD56 or NKG2C T cell subset, CD4+ or CD8+ T cells, or bulk PBMC T cells (not recorded which). The receptor was derived from a woman aged 18 to 75 in good health. This chain joins TRBV12-3 or TRBV12-4 and TRBJ1-1. CDR3 sequence reads: CASTVEGRGTEAFF.